This T cell receptor (beta chain) was recovered during a study of control samples from healthy donors and cancer patients. This clone was seen only once. The assay was immunoSEQ multiplex PCR, and TCRdb's table has in-frame clones only and misses some. This sample has 70,000 to 75,000 clones, with 89% found just once. The sequenced sample was PBMCs. The receptor was isolated from a man in his 60s with lung cancer.

CDR3 protein: CASREAASTDTQYF. CDR3 coding DNA: TGCGCCAGCAGGGAGGCAGCTAGCACAGATACGCAGTATTTT. This chain connects TRBV5-1 to TRBJ2-3, with D possibly being TRBD2 (5 bases). CDR1 is SGHRS, CDR2 YFSETQ, per germline. CDR3 size: 14 residues. V was clipped by 5 bases and J by 0 bases, with 10 bases between them.